The following is a T cell receptor (beta chain) sequence with its context. The record originates from a study of blood T cell repertoires in COVID-19. On the study more broadly: The cDNA or gDNA used as material had been derived from T cells, B-cell-depleted T cells, or PBMCs.

Self-reported history from a screening survey and questionnaire set each donor's cohort. Symptom resolution, clearance, or two negative PCRs marked donors in Cohort 3 as recovered. The authors' processing: Nucleated cell counts were estimated from reference gene primer amplification. Here immunoSEQ multiplex PCR was the method, and the copy in TCRdb shows in-frame clones only, minus some. The D gene and trimming were derived from the DNA, and the V and J assignments and clone size from that table. The sample has under 200,000 clones; roughly 87% are singletons. V was cut by 5 bases and J by 1 base, with 21 bases left in between. The germline V gene has CDR1 LNHDA and CDR2 SQIVND (reference sequence). This CDR3 is 17 amino acids long.

The sample comprised PBMCs or T cells enriched from blood (not recorded which). The TCR was taken from a woman between 50 and 59 years old who had recovered from COVID-19. The chain employs TRBV19 and TRBJ2-7; D perhaps matches TRBD1 (7 bases). The CDR3 nucleotides are TGTGCCAGTAGTGGGACAGCCGGGAGTACAGGGTCCTACGAGCAGTACTTC. Translation: CASSGTAGSTGSYEQYF.